This TCR beta chain emerged from a study of T cell repertoires in aging, cancer and after chemotherapy. As for the study in general: Repeat sampling of healthy donors over several months to years showed clear clonal overlap. The full dataset contained 7 million to 9.5 million TCR reads.

Multiplex touch-down PCR with TRB-A/B primers amplified rearranged V-D-J TRB sequences. TCRdb ran MiXCR on the multiplex PCR reads and lists one entry per CDR3 protein. This sample carries several thousand distinct CDR3 sequences, roughly 29% of them seen once, and the ten largest clones take around 4.2%. Study conclusions and caveats: Across the chemotherapy interval, each cancer cohort showed higher median generation probability, suggesting thymic rebound. These repertoire data do not allow conclusions about immunological memory after chemotherapy.

The template was genomic DNA from peripheral blood, not RNA. V was pared by 6 bases and J by 7 bases, with 13 bases of the junction left unmatched. Germline V lookup: CDR1 KGHSH, CDR2 LQKENI. This CDR3 has 15 residues. With regard to this clonotype: Its antigen is not identified.

Sequenced sample: blood. The receptor comes from a human donor in good health. This chain uses TRBV18 with TRBJ2-3, with 7 bases lining up with TRBD1. The CDR3 loop is CASSGETGNVNTQYF. CDR3 sequence (DNA): TGTGCCAGCTCGGGCGAGACAGGGAATGTAAATACGCAGTATTTT.